This TCR beta chain comes out of a study of T-cell reconstitution after alpha-beta-depleted transplantation in children. Preparation of the TCRbeta library was carried out with unique molecular identifiers. MiXCR, applied by TCRdb to the PCR reads, yields one record per CDR3 protein. This sample has 900,000 or so distinct CDR3 sequences, with 15% to 20% found just once. The CDR3 totals 15 residues. The V gene's germline CDR1 is LNHNV and CDR2 YYDKDF (reference sequence). The ends were cut back, 2 bases at V and 0 bases at J, with 7 bases in the middle. On this clonotype: Its cognate antigen is unknown.

General study points: Newly generated T cells supplied most T-cell counts and diversity one year post-transplant. Several patients had high TCRbeta diversity at day 60; it came from surviving recipient T cells and thymic progenitors. The origin of alpha-beta T cells about two months after transplant was reportedly several hundred expanded graft clones.

The source is a male patient between 5 and 17 years old who had a stem cell transplant for acute lymphoblastic leukemia, so the T cells may come from the graft donor. The V gene is TRBV15, the J gene TRBJ1-4; unclear D gene. The sequences come from PBMCs, mostly from graft donor cells, collected 360 days after TCRalphabeta/CD19-depleted stem cell transplant. The CDR3 bases are TGTGCCACCAGCAGATGGGTTGCAACTAATGAAAAACTGTTTTTT. Translation gives CATSRWVATNEKLFF.